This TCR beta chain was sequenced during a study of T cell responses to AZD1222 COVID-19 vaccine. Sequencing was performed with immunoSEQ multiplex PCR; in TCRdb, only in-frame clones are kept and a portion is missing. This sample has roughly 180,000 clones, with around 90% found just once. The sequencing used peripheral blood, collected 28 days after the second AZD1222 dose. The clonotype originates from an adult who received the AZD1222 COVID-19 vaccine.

The CDR3, as DNA: TGTGCCAGCAGCCTCGGTCGAGCATCCCAGAACTATGGCTACACCTTC. Protein sequence: CASSLGRASQNYGYTF. The chain employs TRBV27 and TRBJ1-2; D is unclear. Germline V gene data show CDR1 as MNHEY and CDR2 as SMNVEV (reference sequence). Trimming took 6 bases from V and 2 from J, leaving 19 bases between them. This CDR3 comprises 16 residues.